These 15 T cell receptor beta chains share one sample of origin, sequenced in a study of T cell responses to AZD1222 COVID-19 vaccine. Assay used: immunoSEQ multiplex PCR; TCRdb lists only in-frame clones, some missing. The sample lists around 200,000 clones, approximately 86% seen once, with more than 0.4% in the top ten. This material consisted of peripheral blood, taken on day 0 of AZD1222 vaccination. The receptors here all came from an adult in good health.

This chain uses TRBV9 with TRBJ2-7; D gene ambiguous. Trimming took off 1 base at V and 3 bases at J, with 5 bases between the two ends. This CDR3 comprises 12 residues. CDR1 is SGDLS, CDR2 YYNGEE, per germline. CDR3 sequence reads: CASSVSDYEQYF. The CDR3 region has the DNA TGTGCCAGCAGCGTATCTGACTACGAGCAGTACTTC.

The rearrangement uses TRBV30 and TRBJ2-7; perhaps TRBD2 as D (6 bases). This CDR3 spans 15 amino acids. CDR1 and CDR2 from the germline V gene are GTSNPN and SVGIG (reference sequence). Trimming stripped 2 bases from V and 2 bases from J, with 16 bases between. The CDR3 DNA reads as TGTGCCTGGAGTCGAGGAGGGAGTCCCACCTACGAGCAGTACTTC. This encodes CAWSRGGSPTYEQYF.

Written as DNA, the CDR3 is TGTGCCAGCTCACCGTCGGTTGGGGTTCAAGAGACCCAGTACTTC. Its translation: CASSPSVGVQETQYF. The V gene is TRBV18, the J gene TRBJ2-5; D not resolved. The CDR3 has 15 amino acids. Germline CDR1 is KGHSH and CDR2 is LQKENI. Deletions cut 3 bases from V and 2 bases from J, with 13 bases between.

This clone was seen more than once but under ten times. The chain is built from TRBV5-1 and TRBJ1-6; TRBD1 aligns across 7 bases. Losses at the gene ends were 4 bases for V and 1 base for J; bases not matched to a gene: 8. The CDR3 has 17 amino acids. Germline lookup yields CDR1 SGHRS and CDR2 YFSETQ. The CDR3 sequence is CASSIVQGGSYNSPLHF. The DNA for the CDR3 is TGCGCCAGCAGCATAGTGCAGGGGGGATCCTATAATTCACCCCTCCACTTT.

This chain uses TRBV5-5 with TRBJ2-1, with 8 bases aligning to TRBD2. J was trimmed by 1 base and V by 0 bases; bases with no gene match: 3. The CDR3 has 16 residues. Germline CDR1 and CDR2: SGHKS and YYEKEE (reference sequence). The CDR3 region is CASSLGSGNSYNEQFF. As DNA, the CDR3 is TGTGCCAGCAGCTTGGGTAGCGGGAATTCCTACAATGAGCAGTTCTTC. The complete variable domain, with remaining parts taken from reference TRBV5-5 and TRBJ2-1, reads DAGVTQSPTHLIKTRGQQVTLRCSPISGHKSVSWYQQVLGQGPQFIFQYYEKEERGRGNFPDRFSARQFPNYSSELNVNALLLGDSALYLCASSLGSGNSYNEQFFGPGTRLTVL.

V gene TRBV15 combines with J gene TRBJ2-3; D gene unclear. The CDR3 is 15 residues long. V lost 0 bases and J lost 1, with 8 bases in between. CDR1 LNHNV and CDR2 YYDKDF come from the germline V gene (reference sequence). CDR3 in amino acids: CATSRDQMGTDTQYF. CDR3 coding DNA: TGTGCCACCAGCAGAGATCAAATGGGCACAGATACGCAGTATTTT.

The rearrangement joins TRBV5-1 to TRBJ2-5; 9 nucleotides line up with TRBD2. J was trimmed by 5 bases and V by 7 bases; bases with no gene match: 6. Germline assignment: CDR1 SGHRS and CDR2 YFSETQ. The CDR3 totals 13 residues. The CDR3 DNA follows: TGCGCCAGCGAAGCGGGGGGCGGGGAGACCCAGTACTTC. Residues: CASEAGGGETQYF.

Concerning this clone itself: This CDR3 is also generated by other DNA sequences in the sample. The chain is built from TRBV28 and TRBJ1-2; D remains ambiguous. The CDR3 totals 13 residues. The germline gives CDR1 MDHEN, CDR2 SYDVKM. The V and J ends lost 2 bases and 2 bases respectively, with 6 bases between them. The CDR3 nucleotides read TGTGCCAGCAGTTTAGGGCAGAACTATGGCTACACCTTC. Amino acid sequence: CASSLGQNYGYTF.

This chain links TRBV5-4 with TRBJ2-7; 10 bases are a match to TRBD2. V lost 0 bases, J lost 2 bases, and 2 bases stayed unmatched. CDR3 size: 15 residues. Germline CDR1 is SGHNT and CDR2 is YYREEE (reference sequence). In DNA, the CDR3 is TGTGCCAGCAGCTTGGGGACTAGCGGTACCTACGAGCAGTACTTC. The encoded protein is CASSLGTSGTYEQYF.

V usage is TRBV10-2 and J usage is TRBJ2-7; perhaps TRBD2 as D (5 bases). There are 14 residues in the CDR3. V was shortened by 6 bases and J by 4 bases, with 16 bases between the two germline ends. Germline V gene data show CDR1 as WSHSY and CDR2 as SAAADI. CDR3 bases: TGCGCCAGCAGCTGGACCCCAGGCGGGTACGAGCAGTACTTC. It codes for CASSWTPGGYEQYF.

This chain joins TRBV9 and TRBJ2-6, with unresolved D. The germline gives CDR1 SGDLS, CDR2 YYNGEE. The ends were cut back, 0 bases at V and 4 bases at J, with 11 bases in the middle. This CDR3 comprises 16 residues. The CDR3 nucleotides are TGTGCCAGCAGCGTAGTGCCGGGTAACGGGGCCAACGTCCTGACTTTC. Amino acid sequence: CASSVVPGNGANVLTF.

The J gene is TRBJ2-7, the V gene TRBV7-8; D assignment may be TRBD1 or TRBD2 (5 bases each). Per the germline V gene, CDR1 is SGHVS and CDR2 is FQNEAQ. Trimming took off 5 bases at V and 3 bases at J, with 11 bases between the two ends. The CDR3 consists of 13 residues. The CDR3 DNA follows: TGTGCCAGCAGCCCGAGGGGTTTCTACGAGCAGTACTTC. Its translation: CASSPRGFYEQYF. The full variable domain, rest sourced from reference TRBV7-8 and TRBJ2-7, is GAGVSQSPRYKVAKRGQDVALRCDPISGHVSLFWYQQALGQGPEFLTYFQNEAQLDKSGLPSDRFFAERPEGSVSTLKIQRTQQEDSAVYLCASSPRGFYEQYFGPGTRLTVT.

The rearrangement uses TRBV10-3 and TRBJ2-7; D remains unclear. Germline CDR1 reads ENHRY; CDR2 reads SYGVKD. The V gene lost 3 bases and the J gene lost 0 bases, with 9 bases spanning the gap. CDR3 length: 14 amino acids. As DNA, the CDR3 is TGTGCCATCAGTGAAGGGCCTTCCTCCTACGAGCAGTACTTC. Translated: CAISEGPSSYEQYF.

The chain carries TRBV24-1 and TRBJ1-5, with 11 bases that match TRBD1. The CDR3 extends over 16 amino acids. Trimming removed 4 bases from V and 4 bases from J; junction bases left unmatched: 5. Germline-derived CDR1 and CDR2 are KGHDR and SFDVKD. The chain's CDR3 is CATSENGQGANQPQHF. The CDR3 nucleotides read TGTGCCACCAGTGAAAACGGACAGGGGGCGAATCAGCCCCAGCATTTT.

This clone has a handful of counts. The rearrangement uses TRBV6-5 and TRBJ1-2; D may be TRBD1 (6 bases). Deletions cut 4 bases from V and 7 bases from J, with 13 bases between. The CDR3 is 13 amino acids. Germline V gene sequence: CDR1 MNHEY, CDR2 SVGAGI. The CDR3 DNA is TGTGCCAGCAGTTTCCCGGGAGGGGGTGGCTACACCTTC. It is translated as CASSFPGGGGYTF.